The clone carrying this TCR beta chain was detected many times. TCR beta CDR3 sequences were amplified from RNA transcripts. TCR CDR3 regions were first amplified by RT-PCR with HTBI primers. MiXCR, applied by TCRdb to the multiplex PCR reads, yields one record per CDR3 protein. The data show about 570,000 distinct CDR3 sequences, with around 45% seen just once and roughly 20% held by the top ten. The source of the sample is a study of T cells in Graves' hyperthyroidism and ophthalmopathy. The receptor was isolated from an adult woman with Graves' disease, either hyperthyroidism or ophthalmopathy (not recorded which). Sequencing used peripheral blood or thyroid tissue (not recorded which).

The CDR3 here is CASHNDRGLNQPQHF. As DNA, the CDR3 is TGTGCCAGCCATAACGACAGGGGACTAAATCAGCCCCAGCATTTT. V gene TRBV19 combines with J gene TRBJ1-5; 8 nucleotides match TRBD1. V shed 9 bases and J 4 bases; nucleotides not matched to a gene: 11. Germline assignment: CDR1 LNHDA and CDR2 SQIVND (reference sequence). The CDR3 runs 15 residues.